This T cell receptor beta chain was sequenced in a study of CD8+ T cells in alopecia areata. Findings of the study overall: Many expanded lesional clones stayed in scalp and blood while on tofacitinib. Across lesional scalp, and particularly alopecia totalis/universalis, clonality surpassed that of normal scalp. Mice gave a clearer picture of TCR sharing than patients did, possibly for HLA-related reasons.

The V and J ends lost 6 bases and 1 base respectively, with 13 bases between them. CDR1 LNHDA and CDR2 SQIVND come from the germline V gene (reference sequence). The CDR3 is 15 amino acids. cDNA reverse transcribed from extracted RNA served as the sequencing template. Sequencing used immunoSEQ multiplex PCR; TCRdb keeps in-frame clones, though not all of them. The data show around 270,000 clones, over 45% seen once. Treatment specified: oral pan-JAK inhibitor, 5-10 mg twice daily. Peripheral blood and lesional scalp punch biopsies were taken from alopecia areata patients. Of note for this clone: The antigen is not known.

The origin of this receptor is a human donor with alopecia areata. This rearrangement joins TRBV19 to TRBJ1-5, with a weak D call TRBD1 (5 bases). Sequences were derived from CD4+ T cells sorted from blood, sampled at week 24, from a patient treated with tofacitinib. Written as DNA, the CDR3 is TGTGCCAGTAGGCAGGGTAGTTGGAGCAATCAGCCCCAGCATTTT. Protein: CASRQGSWSNQPQHF.